The rows below give T cell receptor beta chains drawn from one sample of a study of T cell responses to AZD1222 COVID-19 vaccine. Assay used: immunoSEQ multiplex PCR; TCRdb lists only in-frame clones, some missing. The sample contains fewer than 200,000 clones, over 80% of which appear only once. This material consisted of peripheral blood, taken on day 0 of AZD1222 vaccination. These receptor sequences come from an adult in good health. The CDR3 runs from the conserved cysteine through the conserved F or W. D genes are given only for firm matches. The size of a clone is reported for some rows only, either as once, few or many, or as a class for expanded clones.

clone size	J gene	D gene	V gene	CDR3 DNA	CDR3 protein
NA	TRBJ2-7	NA	TRBV5-5	TGTGCCAGCACCAAAGGGGACGAGCAGTACTTC	CASTKGDEQYF
once	TRBJ1-5	NA	TRBV7-9	TGTGCCAGCAGCTTTGCAGAGAAGAATCAGCCCCAGCATTTT	CASSFAEKNQPQHF
NA	TRBJ2-7	NA	TRBV21-1	TGTGCCAGCAGCAACGCACTAGCGGGAGAGCTCTACGAGCAGTACTTC	CASSNALAGELYEQYF
NA	TRBJ2-2	TRBD1	TRBV2	TGTGCCAGCAATACGGACAGGAGGAACACCGGGGAGCTGTTTTTT	CASNTDRRNTGELFF
few	TRBJ1-3	TRBD1	TRBV20-1	TGCAGTGCTAGTCAGGGGGCTGCAGGAAACACCATATATTTT	CSASQGAAGNTIYF
NA	TRBJ2-5	TRBD2	TRBV13	TGTGCCAGCAGCTTAGGTAGCGGGAAGGTAGGAGAGACCCAGTACTTC	CASSLGSGKVGETQYF
NA	TRBJ2-7	TRBD2	TRBV29-1	TGCAGCGTTGAAGTACTAGCGGGAGGGTACGAGCAGTACTTC	CSVEVLAGGYEQYF
few	TRBJ1-4	TRBD1	TRBV5-5	TGTGCCAGCAGCACAGGGGGGACAGCAACTAATGAAAAACTGTTTTTT	CASSTGGTATNEKLFF
NA	TRBJ2-7	NA	TRBV10-3	TGTGCCTCACGAGGCCCAGGGGACGAGCAGTACTTC	CASRGPGDEQYF
NA	TRBJ2-1	NA	TRBV7-2	TGTGCCAGCAGCTTACACGGTTCCGGCTCCTACAATGAGCAGTTCTTC	CASSLHGSGSYNEQFF
NA	TRBJ2-2	TRBD1	TRBV24-1	TGTGCCACCAGTGAATCGACAGGGGGGAACACCGGGGAGCTGTTTTTT	CATSESTGGNTGELFF
few	TRBJ2-7	NA	TRBV27	TGTGCCAGCAGTTTATCTCCCCGAGGCGAGCAGTACTTC	CASSLSPRGEQYF
NA	TRBJ1-6	NA	TRBV5-1	TGCGCCAGCAGCTTGTTCCGCGTGAGTCATTCACCCCTCCACTTT	CASSLFRVSHSPLHF
NA	TRBJ2-3	TRBD2	TRBV7-9	TGTGCCAGCAGCTTAGTTTCCGCGGGAGCGGTAGATACGCAGTATTTT	CASSLVSAGAVDTQYF
NA	TRBJ2-1	NA	TRBV19	TGTGCCAGTCAGCCCGTTAGCTCCTACAATGAGCAGTTCTTC	CASQPVSSYNEQFF
once	TRBJ1-1	NA	TRBV19	TGTGCCGTGACGGTCTCCCCCGGTGAAGCTTTCTTT	CAVTVSPGEAFF
NA	TRBJ1-1	NA	TRBV28	TGTGCCAGCAGTTTGGGGACACATAAGAACACTGAAGCTTTCTTT	CASSLGTHKNTEAFF
NA	TRBJ2-7	TRBD1	TRBV6-5	TGTGCCAGCAGTTACTCCGGGACAGGAAACTACGAGCAGTACTTC	CASSYSGTGNYEQYF
NA	TRBJ2-7	NA	TRBV28	TGTGCCAGCAGTTTCCCAGGCTACGAGCAGTACTTC	CASSFPGYEQYF
NA	TRBJ1-2	NA	TRBV12-3/TRBV12-4	TGTGCCAGCAGTTTTCACAGGGACTATGGCTACACCTTC	CASSFHRDYGYTF
few	TRBJ2-7	NA	TRBV18	TGTGCCAGCTCACCGAACTCCCTGGGGTGGGAGCAGTACTTC	CASSPNSLGWEQYF
NA	TRBJ1-3	NA	TRBV28	TGTGCCAGCAGTTTCGGGGGCGCCTCTGGAAACACCATATATTTT	CASSFGGASGNTIYF
NA	TRBJ1-5	NA	TRBV5-1	TGCGCCAGCAGCCCGGCGGATCCCGATCAGCCCCAGCATTTT	CASSPADPDQPQHF
NA	TRBJ2-4	TRBD2	TRBV11-1	TGTGCCAGCAGCTTTGGACTAGCGGAAAACATTCAGTACTTC	CASSFGLAENIQYF
NA	TRBJ1-2	TRBD1	TRBV27	TGTGCCAGCAGTGACTTCGTGACAGGGGGCTATGGCTACACCTTC	CASSDFVTGGYGYTF
NA	TRBJ1-5	NA	TRBV10-3	TGTGCCATCAGTGGAGGGGTAGGCCAGCCCCAGCATTTT	CAISGGVGQPQHF
NA	TRBJ2-3	TRBD2	TRBV6-5	TGTGCCAGCAGGCCGGGACTAAACACAGATACGCAGTATTTT	CASRPGLNTDTQYF
few	TRBJ1-2	TRBD1	TRBV6-1	TGTGCCAGCAGTGAAGGTTTGACAGGGGGCGGCTACACCTTC	CASSEGLTGGGYTF
NA	TRBJ2-2	TRBD2	TRBV24-1	TGTGCCACCAGTGATTCCAGACTAGCGGCTAACACCGGGGAGCTGTTTTTT	CATSDSRLAANTGELFF